The sequence of this T cell receptor beta chain was determined in a study of cytomegalovirus exposure and HLA in healthy donors. A word on this clone: The target antigen is unknown. In the same sample, other DNA sequences code for this CDR3.

Using immunoSEQ multiplex PCR, the repertoire was profiled, and TCRdb retains in-frame clones only, with some absent. The table lists 150,000 to 200,000 clones, 84% of them singletons, with around 6.7% in the top ten. Findings of the study overall: In the roughly 120 validation repertoires, a later analysis found that first-cohort TCR clusters tended to co-occur. It was confirmed in vitro that a few of the CMV-associated chains were specific for CMV antigens. Reports described diagnosis of cytomegalovirus status by the classifier as highly specific and sensitive. The authors listed 180 or so TCR beta chains as cytomegalovirus-associated.

The clonotype comes from a young man in good health and CMV-seropositive. The sample was PBMCs.

DNA for the CDR3: TGTGCCAGCAGTTTAGGCCTTAACACCGGGGAGCTGTTTTTT. It translates to CASSLGLNTGELFF. The V and J genes are TRBV28 and TRBJ2-2, with unresolved D. V was cut by 2 bases and J by 2 bases, with 6 bases left in between. There are 14 residues in the CDR3. Germline values: CDR1 MDHEN, CDR2 SYDVKM.